This is a list of T cell receptor beta chains from one sample in a study of OX40 agonist ivuxolimab in advanced cancers. TCRdb's copy holds only in-frame clones and misses some; the assay was immunoSEQ multiplex PCR. This sample carries about 92,000 clones, more than 80% of them seen once, and the ten largest clones take 5.8%. The source was CD4+ or CD8+ T cells sorted from blood, collected in a trial of the OX40 agonist ivuxolimab. These receptors were collected from an adult with an advanced solid tumor such as melanoma, head and neck, liver or kidney cancer. Each CDR3 is given with its conserved first and last residue. D genes are given only for firm matches. Where a row states a size, it is once, few, many or the class of an expanded clone; other rows omit it.

NA	TRBV10-3	TRBJ2-2	TRBD2	CAISPGTGTSRHPRWTGELFF	TGTGCCATCAGCCCCGGAACCGGGACTAGCCGCCACCCTCGGTGGACCGGGGAGCTGTTTTTT
NA	TRBV29-1	TRBJ1-2	NA	CSVEGQDPYGYTF	TGCAGCGTTGAGGGCCAGGACCCCTATGGCTACACCTTC
NA	TRBV11-1	TRBJ2-2	NA	CASSSGVDGELFF	TGTGCCAGCAGCTCCGGAGTGGACGGGGAGCTGTTTTTT
NA	TRBV27	TRBJ1-1	NA	CASSSPPNTEAFF	TGTGCCAGCAGTTCCCCTCCGAACACTGAAGCTTTCTTT
NA	TRBV9	TRBJ2-1	NA	CASSVSPPRAEQFF	TGTGCCAGCAGCGTATCCCCCCCTCGGGCCGAGCAGTTCTTC
NA	TRBV7-2	TRBJ2-4	TRBD2	CASSLARRGGSIQYF	TGTGCCAGCAGCTTAGCGCGGCGGGGGGGAAGCATTCAGTACTTC
NA	TRBV5-1	TRBJ2-7	NA	CASSLAMGSVSYEQYF	TGCGCCAGCAGCTTGGCAATGGGGTCGGTGTCCTACGAGCAGTACTTC
NA	TRBV5-1	TRBJ1-2	NA	CASSPSGRTAGYTF	TGCGCCAGCAGCCCGAGTGGGCGGACAGCTGGCTACACCTTC
NA	TRBV7-9	TRBJ1-4	TRBD1	CASSPGQGSEEKLFF	TGTGCCAGCAGCCCCGGACAGGGGAGCGAGGAAAAACTGTTTTTT
NA	TRBV5-1	TRBJ1-2	NA	CASSGSQEVGYGYTF	TGCGCCAGCAGCGGCTCACAGGAGGTGGGTTATGGCTACACCTTC
NA	TRBV29-1	TRBJ2-7	NA	CSVHSYAYEQYF	TGCAGCGTCCACAGTTACGCCTACGAGCAGTACTTC
NA	TRBV7-9	TRBJ2-4	NA	CASSLVLDDRQIAKNIQYF	TGTGCCAGCAGCTTAGTACTGGACGACCGGCAAATAGCCAAAAACATTCAGTACTTC
few	TRBV30	TRBJ2-7	TRBD1	CAWSFTGTAYEQYF	TGTGCCTGGAGTTTCACAGGGACAGCCTACGAGCAGTACTTC
once	TRBV9	TRBJ1-3	NA	CASSDRDISGNTIYF	TGTGCCAGCAGTGACCGGGACATCTCTGGAAACACCATATATTTT
NA	TRBV4-2	TRBJ1-1	TRBD1	CASSQTGISGTEAFF	TGTGCCAGCAGCCAGACAGGGATCAGTGGCACTGAAGCTTTCTTT
NA	TRBV7-9	TRBJ1-6	TRBD1	CASSLGQGGESPLHF	TGTGCCAGCAGCCTCGGACAGGGAGGGGAATCACCCCTCCACTTT
NA	TRBV19	TRBJ2-6	TRBD1	CASSIWQGAGANVLTF	TGTGCCAGTAGTATTTGGCAGGGGGCAGGGGCCAACGTCCTGACTTTC
NA	TRBV5-1	TRBJ1-1	NA	CASSLDSTNTEAFF	TGCGCCAGCAGCTTGGACAGCACCAACACTGAAGCTTTCTTT
NA	TRBV2	TRBJ2-1	NA	CASSEAINNEQFF	TGTGCCAGCAGTGAAGCTATTAACAATGAGCAGTTCTTC
NA	TRBV9	TRBJ2-1	NA	CASSERGLSGVYNEQFF	TGTGCCAGCAGCGAGAGGGGGCTTAGCGGGGTGTACAATGAGCAGTTCTTC
NA	TRBV5-1	TRBJ2-2	TRBD1	CASSRDSPNTGELFF	TGCGCCAGCAGCCGGGACAGTCCGAACACCGGGGAGCTGTTTTTT
NA	TRBV7-8	TRBJ1-2	NA	CASSLSGTGGYTF	TGTGCCAGCAGCTTGTCCGGGACTGGGGGCTACACCTTC
NA	TRBV18	TRBJ1-1	NA	CASSPGAGNTEAFF	TGTGCCAGCTCACCGGGGGCGGGAAACACTGAAGCTTTCTTT
NA	TRBV10-1	TRBJ2-1	NA	CASSYGQFLVYGFGVEQFF	TGCGCCAGCAGCTATGGACAATTTTTGGTTTATGGGTTTGGGGTTGAGCAGTTCTTC
NA	TRBV7-9	TRBJ2-3	NA	CASSTQDPTDTQYF	TGTGCCAGCAGCACCCAGGATCCCACAGATACGCAGTATTTT
once	TRBV4-1	TRBJ1-3	NA	CASSQDTGNTIYF	TGCGCCAGCAGCCAAGATACCGGAAACACCATATATTTT
NA	TRBV10-3	TRBJ1-4	TRBD1	CAISESDRGNEKLFF	TGTGCCATCAGTGAGTCGGACAGGGGTAATGAAAAACTGTTTTTT
NA	TRBV4-3	TRBJ1-6	NA	CASSLNREATPLHF	TGCGCCAGCAGCCTTAACAGGGAGGCGACACCCCTCCACTTT
NA	TRBV29-1	TRBJ2-1	TRBD2	CSTASGGNNEQFF	TGCAGCACCGCTAGCGGGGGTAACAATGAGCAGTTCTTC
NA	TRBV5-1	TRBJ2-6	TRBD2	CASSPGGGLGANVLTF	TGCGCCAGCAGCCCCGGGGGGGGGCTTGGGGCCAACGTCCTGACTTTC
NA	TRBV7-3	TRBJ1-5	TRBD1	CASSPGQDQPQHF	TGTGCCAGCAGCCCCGGACAGGATCAGCCCCAGCATTTT
NA	TRBV5-4	TRBJ1-2	NA	CASSSTTHYGYTF	TGTGCCAGCAGCTCCACAACTCACTATGGCTACACCTTC
NA	TRBV19	TRBJ2-5	NA	CASRGGQLQETQYF	TGTGCCAGTAGAGGGGGGCAGCTGCAAGAGACCCAGTACTTC
NA	TRBV5-1	TRBJ1-4	NA	CASSVGNGATEKLFF	TGCGCCAGCAGCGTTGGAAACGGGGCGACTGAAAAACTGTTTTTT
NA	TRBV18	TRBJ1-3	NA	CASSPEGNGNTIYF	TGTGCCAGCTCACCGGAGGGGAACGGAAACACCATATATTTT
NA	TRBV10-3	TRBJ2-7	NA	CAISGTQTGEQYF	TGTGCCATCAGCGGGACTCAGACGGGCGAGCAGTACTTC
NA	TRBV9	TRBJ2-3	NA	CASSVDYPTDTQYF	TGTGCCAGCAGCGTAGACTATCCCACAGATACGCAGTATTTT
NA	TRBV4-3	TRBJ1-4	NA	CASSQDWGTAWEKLFF	TGCGCCAGCAGCCAAGATTGGGGAACGGCTTGGGAAAAACTGTTTTTT
NA	TRBV7-9	TRBJ2-1	TRBD2	CASSERGFSYNEQFF	TGTGCCAGCAGCGAGCGGGGGTTCTCCTACAATGAGCAGTTCTTC
NA	TRBV27	TRBJ1-2	NA	CASREQRQGGYTF	TGTGCCAGCAGGGAACAGCGGCAGGGTGGCTACACCTTC
NA	TRBV2	TRBJ2-1	NA	CASSLYNEQFF	TGTGCCAGCAGCCTATACAATGAGCAGTTCTTC
NA	TRBV5-8	TRBJ2-4	NA	CASPTRRNIQYF	TGTGCCAGCCCGACTAGACGGAACATTCAGTACTTC
few	TRBV9	TRBJ1-1	NA	CASSVEGIGTEAFF	TGTGCCAGCAGCGTAGAGGGGATAGGAACTGAAGCTTTCTTT
NA	TRBV6-5	TRBJ1-1	NA	CASTKPRGTEAFF	TGTGCCAGCACCAAACCCCGGGGCACTGAAGCTTTCTTT
NA	TRBV19	TRBJ2-7	TRBD2	CASSNVGLAGAYEQYF	TGTGCCAGTAGCAACGTGGGACTAGCGGGGGCCTACGAGCAGTACTTC
NA	TRBV5-8	TRBJ2-2	TRBD2	CASSPGLASRNTGELFF	TGTGCCAGCAGCCCGGGACTAGCGAGCCGGAACACCGGGGAGCTGTTTTTT
NA	TRBV5-1	TRBJ2-3	NA	CASSLDNPRTDTQYF	TGCGCCAGCAGCCTGGACAACCCGCGCACAGATACGCAGTATTTT
NA	TRBV25-1	TRBJ2-7	NA	CASSERRLGSNEQYF	TGTGCCAGCAGTGAACGGCGGCTAGGCAGCAACGAGCAGTACTTC
NA	TRBV6-6	TRBJ2-7	NA	CASSYDSPYEQYF	TGTGCCAGCAGTTACGACAGCCCCTACGAGCAGTACTTC
NA	TRBV9	TRBJ2-2	NA	CASSSGNTGELFF	TGTGCCAGCAGTAGCGGGAACACCGGGGAGCTGTTTTTT
NA	TRBV11-2	TRBJ1-1	NA	CASSLGDVYRTEAFF	TGTGCCAGCAGCTTAGGCGACGTCTATCGAACTGAAGCTTTCTTT
NA	TRBV7-3	TRBJ2-7	NA	CASSLGKGYEQYF	TGTGCCAGCAGCTTAGGGAAAGGCTACGAGCAGTACTTC
NA	TRBV10-3	TRBJ1-3	NA	CAINQGYGDTIYF	TGTGCCATCAACCAGGGGTATGGGGACACCATATATTTT